Listed below are T cell receptor beta chains from one sample, sequenced in a study of blood T cell repertoires in COVID-19. The data were produced by immunoSEQ multiplex PCR, yet TCRdb's version contains in-frame clones alone and is incomplete. The table has about 30,000 clones, 70% to 90% seen once; the top ten hold less than 30%. The sequencing sample was made of peripheral blood. These receptors originate from a human donor in a cohort sampled during active COVID-19. CDR3s include the opening cysteine and the closing phenylalanine or tryptophan. The D gene is left open where the match is weak. Clone sizes are given selectively: once, few, many, or a class where the clone is expanded.

TRBV4-1	TRBD1	TRBJ1-5	.	CASSPGQARNQPQHF	TGCGCCAGCAGCCCTGGACAGGCGAGGAATCAGCCCCAGCATTTT
TRBV9	.	TRBJ2-3	.	CASSPDPTGTDTQYF	TGTGCCAGCAGCCCCGATCCCACAGGCACAGATACGCAGTATTTT
TRBV9	TRBD1	TRBJ1-2	.	CASSAGQGNYGYTF	TGTGCCAGCAGCGCCGGACAGGGCAACTATGGCTACACCTTC
TRBV5-1	.	TRBJ2-2	.	CASSSGGANTGELFF	TGCGCCAGCAGCTCTGGCGGGGCTAACACCGGGGAGCTGTTTTTT
TRBV30	.	TRBJ1-6	.	CAWSVFVRASSPLHF	TGTGCCTGGAGTGTATTTGTCAGGGCCAGCTCACCCCTCCACTTT
TRBV5-1	.	TRBJ2-1	.	CASSSREDNEQFF	TGCGCCAGCAGCTCCAGGGAGGACAATGAGCAGTTCTTC
TRBV19	.	TRBJ1-3	.	CASNSYLGRGPGNTIYF	TGTGCCAGTAATAGTTACCTGGGCAGGGGCCCTGGAAACACCATATATTTT
TRBV2	TRBD1	TRBJ1-5	few	CASKADRGGGQPQHF	TGTGCCAGCAAGGCGGACAGGGGAGGGGGTCAGCCCCAGCATTTT
TRBV2	TRBD1	TRBJ2-7	.	CASSETGYEQYF	TGTGCCAGCAGCGAGACAGGGTACGAGCAGTACTTC
TRBV27	TRBD2	TRBJ2-7	.	CASSLAGGLGEQYF	TGTGCCAGCAGTTTAGCGGGGGGCCTAGGTGAGCAGTACTTC
TRBV5-8	.	TRBJ2-7	.	CASSSKRGFSYEQYF	TGTGCCAGCAGCTCGAAAAGGGGATTCTCCTACGAGCAGTACTTC
TRBV27	TRBD1	TRBJ2-7	.	CASSFTGGLYEQYF	TGTGCCAGCAGTTTTACAGGGGGTCTCTACGAGCAGTACTTC
TRBV5-6	TRBD1	TRBJ1-1	.	CASSLAGGLNTEAFF	TGTGCCAGCAGCTTGGCAGGGGGCCTGAACACTGAAGCTTTCTTT
TRBV6-1	.	TRBJ2-3	once	CASSESSSTDTQYF	TGTGCCAGCAGTGAGTCGTCTAGCACAGATACGCAGTATTTT
TRBV11-3	TRBD1	TRBJ1-2	once	CASSLKDRVYGYTF	TGTGCCAGCAGCCTAAAAGACAGGGTCTATGGCTACACCTTC
TRBV10-1	.	TRBJ2-3	once	CASSEGGARTDTQYF	TGCGCCAGCAGTGAAGGGGGGGCGCGGACAGATACGCAGTATTTT
TRBV3-1/TRBV3-2	.	TRBJ2-7	.	CASSQDAARGSYEQYF	TGTGCCAGCAGCCAAGATGCGGCTCGGGGATCCTACGAGCAGTACTTC
TRBV2	.	TRBJ1-5	.	CATSDSRYSNQPQHF	TGTGCCACTTCAGACAGCCGATATAGCAATCAGCCCCAGCATTTT
TRBV5-1	.	TRBJ2-2	.	CASSSAGSHTGELFF	TGCGCCAGCAGCTCCGCGGGCAGCCATACCGGGGAGCTGTTTTTT
TRBV6-2/TRBV6-3	TRBD1	TRBJ1-5	.	CASSYSPGGLPQHF	TGTGCCAGCAGTTACTCGCCAGGGGGCTTGCCCCAGCATTTT
TRBV5-1	.	TRBJ2-1	.	CASSSFNEQFF	TGCGCCAGCAGCTCTTTCAATGAGCAGTTCTTC
TRBV3-1/TRBV3-2	TRBD1	TRBJ1-5	.	CASSQGRDSYNQPQHF	TGTGCCAGCAGCCAGGGCCGGGACAGCTATAATCAGCCCCAGCATTTT
TRBV2	TRBD1	TRBJ2-1	few	CASSKDRGSYNEQFF	TGTGCCAGCAGCAAAGACAGGGGCTCCTACAATGAGCAGTTCTTC
TRBV7-2	TRBD2	TRBJ2-1	.	CASSLVGGASNEQFF	TGTGCCAGCAGCTTGGTCGGGGGGGCCTCTAATGAGCAGTTCTTC
TRBV3-1/TRBV3-2	.	TRBJ1-2	.	CASSQEWQGSYGYTF	TGTGCCAGCAGCCAAGAGTGGCAGGGGTCCTATGGCTACACCTTC
TRBV4-2	.	TRBJ1-3	.	CASSSPGNTIYF	TGTGCCAGCAGCTCCCCGGGGAACACCATATATTTT
TRBV7-8	.	TRBJ2-7	.	CASSFGIQGEQYF	TGTGCCAGCAGCTTCGGGATCCAAGGCGAGCAGTACTTC
TRBV19	.	TRBJ1-1	.	CASSIYREAFF	TGTGCCAGTAGTATCTACAGAGAAGCTTTCTTT
TRBV9	TRBD2	TRBJ2-2	.	CASSFSTSGGWELFF	TGTGCCAGCAGCTTTAGCACTAGCGGGGGATGGGAGCTGTTTTTT
TRBV7-2	TRBD1	TRBJ2-7	.	CASSLGRGRGEQYF	TGTGCCAGCAGCTTAGGCAGGGGGCGGGGTGAGCAGTACTTC
TRBV30	.	TRBJ2-7	.	CAWSVADRGEQYF	TGTGCCTGGAGTGTAGCGGACCGGGGAGAGCAGTACTTC
TRBV11-2	.	TRBJ1-2	.	CASSSRGTSRDYGYTF	TGTGCCAGCAGCTCCAGGGGCACCTCCAGGGACTATGGCTACACCTTC
TRBV9	.	TRBJ2-2	.	CASSVAVTGELFF	TGTGCCAGCAGCGTAGCAGTCACCGGGGAGCTGTTTTTT
TRBV13	TRBD1	TRBJ1-2	.	CASSPGQIYGYTF	TGTGCCAGCAGCCCGGGACAGATCTATGGCTACACCTTC
TRBV19	TRBD1	TRBJ1-3	.	CASRHAGGRGNTIYF	TGCGCCAGTAGACATGCAGGGGGACGTGGAAACACCATATATTTT
TRBV7-8	.	TRBJ1-5	.	CASSGRQVDYSNQPQHF	TGTGCCAGCAGCGGTCGACAGGTAGACTATAGCAATCAGCCCCAGCATTTT
TRBV19	TRBD1	TRBJ2-1	.	CASSRQGNSYNEQFF	TGTGCCAGTAGTAGACAGGGGAATTCCTACAATGAGCAGTTCTTC
TRBV4-1	.	TRBJ1-4	.	CASSQDRSPNEKLFF	TGCGCCAGCAGCCAAGACCGGAGCCCTAATGAAAAACTGTTTTTT
TRBV9	.	TRBJ1-1	.	CASSLRTENTEAFF	TGTGCCAGCAGCCTACGGACAGAGAACACTGAAGCTTTCTTT
TRBV11-2	.	TRBJ1-2	.	CASSLDTPGANYGYTF	TGTGCCAGCAGCTTAGATACCCCAGGGGCTAATTATGGCTACACCTTC
TRBV12-1	.	TRBJ1-2	.	CASSPDRERYGYTF	TGTGCCAGCAGCCCCGACAGGGAGCGCTATGGCTACACCTTC
TRBV10-3	TRBD1	TRBJ2-3	once	CAIRLGQGIGTDTQYF	TGTGCCATCAGATTGGGACAGGGAATAGGGACAGATACGCAGTATTTT
TRBV5-6	TRBD2	TRBJ2-4	.	CASLEAGGPSIQYF	TGTGCCAGCCTAGAAGCGGGGGGGCCGAGCATTCAGTACTTC
TRBV5-8	.	TRBJ2-1	.	CASSHHGTSIRGVYNEQFF	TGTGCCAGCAGCCACCACGGGACATCCATCAGAGGGGTTTACAATGAGCAGTTCTTC
TRBV19	.	TRBJ2-3	.	CASSKAATGTDTQYF	TGTGCCAGTAGTAAGGCGGCGACCGGCACAGATACGCAGTATTTT
TRBV2	.	TRBJ2-5	.	CASSVIKGDQETQYF	TGTGCCAGCAGTGTAATTAAAGGAGACCAAGAGACCCAGTACTTC
TRBV5-1	TRBD1	TRBJ2-7	.	CASSRDRAAYEQYF	TGCGCCAGCAGCAGGGACAGGGCAGCCTACGAGCAGTACTTC
TRBV5-6	.	TRBJ2-3	few	CASSFIGGNTDTQYF	TGTGCCAGCAGCTTTATCGGGGGTAACACAGATACGCAGTATTTT
TRBV30	.	TRBJ1-6	.	CAWTQGGVGFNSPLHF	TGTGCCTGGACCCAGGGCGGGGTCGGCTTCAATTCACCCCTCCACTTT
TRBV9	TRBD1	TRBJ1-1	.	CASSVTGEGTEAFF	TGTGCCAGCAGCGTGACAGGGGAGGGCACTGAAGCTTTCTTT
TRBV7-2	.	TRBJ2-7	.	CASSLRGGPSYEQYF	TGTGCCAGCAGCTTACGAGGGGGACCGTCCTACGAGCAGTACTTC
TRBV19	TRBD2	TRBJ2-7	once	CASSTGTSGGKNSYEQYF	TGTGCCAGTAGTACGGGGACTAGCGGGGGGAAAAACTCCTACGAGCAGTACTTC
TRBV7-6	TRBD2	TRBJ2-2	.	CASSRGTRGLAGGTGELFF	TGTGCCAGCAGCCGCGGGACTAGGGGACTAGCGGGGGGGACCGGGGAGCTGTTTTTT
TRBV2	TRBD1	TRBJ1-4	.	CASSEGGQGGEKLFF	TGTGCCAGCAGTGAAGGGGGGCAGGGGGGAGAAAAACTGTTTTTT
TRBV15	.	TRBJ2-2	few	CATSARTVTTRELFF	TGTGCCACCAGCGCTCGGACAGTGACCACCAGGGAGCTGTTTTTT
TRBV6-5	.	TRBJ1-1	.	CASSYGKRNTEAFF	TGTGCCAGCAGTTACGGCAAGCGGAACACTGAAGCTTTCTTT
TRBV29-1	.	TRBJ2-3	.	CSVEAAGARTDTQYF	TGCAGCGTTGAGGCGGCGGGGGCCCGCACAGATACGCAGTATTTT
TRBV21-1	.	TRBJ1-1	.	CASSIGTGKYPEAFF	TGTGCCAGCAGCATTGGGACAGGGAAGTATCCTGAAGCTTTCTTT
TRBV5-1	.	TRBJ1-6	.	CASSLEGADNSPLHF	TGCGCCAGCAGCTTGGAAGGGGCCGATAATTCACCCCTCCACTTT